A single sample gave rise to the 10 T cell receptor beta chains below, sequenced in a study of blood T cell repertoires in COVID-19. Profiled with immunoSEQ multiplex PCR; TCRdb holds only in-frame clones, not every one. Of approximately 80,000 clones in the sample, less than 90% are singletons; the top ten hold about 9%. The sample consisted of peripheral blood. These receptors were collected from a human donor in a cohort sampled during active COVID-19.

The rearrangement uses TRBV5-1 and TRBJ1-2; TRBD1 matches at 7 bases. Germline CDR1 is SGHRS and CDR2 is YFSETQ. CDR3 length: 14 residues. After removal of 4 bases from V and 2 bases from J, the junction contained 5 bases not matched to a gene. The CDR3 loop reads CASSLGQPNYGYTF. The CDR3 DNA reads TGCGCCAGCAGCCTGGGACAGCCCAACTATGGCTACACCTTC.

J is TRBJ2-7 and V is TRBV9, with 12 bases identical to TRBD2. V trimming: 4 bases; J trimming: 6 bases; junction bases outside the gene matches: 26. This CDR3 is built from 21 residues. Germline values: CDR1 SGDLS, CDR2 YYNGEE. The chain's CDR3 is CASSKTSVSGLAGPGDSEQYF. Here the CDR3 DNA reads TGTGCCAGCAGCAAAACCTCAGTTTCGGGACTAGCGGGCCCTGGGGATTCCGAGCAGTACTTC.

This clone was counted between two and nine times. This rearrangement joins TRBV24-1 to TRBJ2-5; D is uncertain. Germline V gives CDR1 KGHDR, CDR2 SFDVKD. This CDR3 has 15 amino acids. V dropped 3 bases and J dropped 4 bases, with 14 bases sitting between them. The CDR3 nucleotides read TGTGCCACCAGTGATGCACAGTTTCCGAGAGAGACCCAGTACTTC. Its translation: CATSDAQFPRETQYF.

The chain couples TRBV15 to TRBJ1-4; TRBD1 might be the D (5 bases). Trimming shortened V by 7 bases and J by 8 bases, and 20 bases separated the two germline ends. Germline CDR1 reads LNHNV; CDR2 reads YYDKDF (reference sequence). This CDR3 is built from 15 residues. CDR3 sequence (DNA): TGTGCCACCAAACAGGCACGCGCCCTGCGGGAAAAACTGTTTTTT. Translation gives CATKQARALREKLFF.

CDR3 nucleotide sequence: TGTGCCAGCTCACCTTCCGGGACAGGACACTCTGGAAACACCATATATTTT. This translates into CASSPSGTGHSGNTIYF. The V call is TRBV18, the J call TRBJ1-3, with TRBD1 matching over 8 bases. V shed 3 bases, J shed 0 bases, and the junction held 7 bases outside the gene matches. Germline CDR1 and CDR2: KGHSH and LQKENI. This CDR3 comprises 17 residues.

The genes are TRBV4-2 and TRBJ2-1; 8 bases match TRBD1. CDR1 is LGHNA and CDR2 is YNFKEQ in the germline V gene. V was clipped by 1 base and J by 4 bases; unmatched bases: 0. The CDR3 sequence is 14 residues long. The chain's CDR3 is CASSQGTGYNEQFF. The DNA of the CDR3 is TGTGCCAGCAGCCAAGGGACAGGGTACAATGAGCAGTTCTTC.

The gene calls are TRBV19 and TRBJ2-5, with D perhaps matching TRBD2 (6 bases). The CDR3 contains 13 residues. Germline CDR1 and CDR2: LNHDA and SQIVND (reference sequence). The V end was cut by 3 bases, the J end by 4 bases, with 9 bases between. In nucleotides, the CDR3 is TGTGCCAGTAGTATGGTCGGGGGAGAGACCCAGTACTTC. As protein: CASSMVGGETQYF.

The chain uses TRBV10-3 and TRBJ2-2; a weak D match, TRBD1 (6 bases). The V and J ends lost 9 bases and 9 bases respectively, with 17 bases between them. The length of the CDR3 is 13 residues. Germline V gives CDR1 ENHRY, CDR2 SYGVKD. The CDR3 here is CAINTGPARELFF. Written as DNA, the CDR3 is TGTGCCATAAATACAGGGCCCGCACGGGAGCTGTTTTTT.

This rearrangement joins TRBV10-3 to TRBJ2-7, with D perhaps matching TRBD1 (6 bases). Deletions cut 8 bases from V and 2 bases from J, with 19 bases between. Looked up from germline, CDR1 is ENHRY and CDR2 is SYGVKD. The CDR3 is 15 amino acids. The CDR3: CAIGEGGATTYEQYF. The CDR3 DNA is TGTGCCATCGGGGAAGGGGGAGCGACGACCTACGAGCAGTACTTC.

J is TRBJ1-2 and V is TRBV12-5, with TRBD1 identical over 7 bases. CDR3 length: 13 residues. Trimming at V came to 6 bases and at J to 5 bases, leaving 6 bases not matched to a gene. Germline V CDR1 and CDR2: LGHNT, FRNRAP. The CDR3 sequence: CASGSGQLYGYTF. The CDR3 DNA follows: TGTGCTAGTGGCTCGGGACAGTTATATGGCTACACCTTC. The full variable domain, with the rest looked up from reference TRBV12-5 and TRBJ1-2, is DARVTQTPRHKVTEMGQEVTMRCQPILGHNTVFWYRQTMMQGLELLAYFRNRAPLDDSGMPKDRFSAEMPDATLATLKIQPSEPRDSAVYFCASGSGQLYGYTFGSGTRLTVV.